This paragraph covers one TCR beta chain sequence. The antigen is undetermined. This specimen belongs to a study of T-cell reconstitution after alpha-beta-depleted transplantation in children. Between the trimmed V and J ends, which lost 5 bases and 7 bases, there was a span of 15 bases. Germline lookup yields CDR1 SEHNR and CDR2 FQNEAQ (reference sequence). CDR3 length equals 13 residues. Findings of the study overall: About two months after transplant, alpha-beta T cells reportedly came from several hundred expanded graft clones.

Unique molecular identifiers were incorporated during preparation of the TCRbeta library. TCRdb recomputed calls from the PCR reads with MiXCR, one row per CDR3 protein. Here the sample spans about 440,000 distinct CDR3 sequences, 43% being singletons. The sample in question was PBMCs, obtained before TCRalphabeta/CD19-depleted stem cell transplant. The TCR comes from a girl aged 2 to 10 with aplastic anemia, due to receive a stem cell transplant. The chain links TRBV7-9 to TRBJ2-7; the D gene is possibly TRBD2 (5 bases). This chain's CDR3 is CASSPVAGWEQYF. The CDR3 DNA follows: TGTGCCAGCAGCCCCGTGGCGGGTTGGGAGCAGTACTTC.